This entry features one T cell receptor beta chain sequence. What it binds is not known. V lost 2 bases, J lost 0 bases, and 14 bases lay in between. CDR1 and CDR2 (germline): SEHNR, FQNEAQ (reference sequence). This CDR3 region has 16 residues. This sample is part of a study of cytomegalovirus exposure and HLA in healthy donors. Amplification used 60 Vbeta primers and 13 Jbeta primers. Per the study methods: Counted up in a later analysis, unique TCR beta chains came to about 80 million, with around 12 million shared. Method: immunoSEQ multiplex PCR; TCRdb's copy keeps in-frame clones and lacks some. V and J calls and clone size are given by that table; D and trimming were obtained from the DNA. The table has 140,000 to 150,000 clones, roughly 80% seen once. General study findings and limits: Presence/absence analyses assumed roughly uniform sequencing depth across donors, which may not hold.

The chain is built from TRBV7-9 and TRBJ2-7; D is possibly TRBD1 (6 bases). Input material: PBMCs. The source is a man aged 40-49 years in good health and CMV-seronegative. The CDR3 DNA follows: TGTGCCAGCAGCTTACCCCGGGACATCAGCTCCTACGAGCAGTACTTC. Translating it yields CASSLPRDISSYEQYF.